Included here is one TCR beta chain sequence, with context. This record belongs to a study of shared clonotypes between healthy human individuals. CDR3 size: 15 residues. J was trimmed by 6 bases and V by 3 bases; bases with no gene match: 7. Germline assignment: CDR1 SGDLS and CDR2 YYNGEE. Repertoires were generated with immunoSEQ multiplex PCR, while TCRdb's copy carries only in-frame clones and drops some. The sample has about 2.4 million clones, roughly 93% seen once. The chain uses TRBV9 and TRBJ2-1, with 9 positions matching TRBD2. Specimen: naive CD4+ T cells from PBMCs. Stated subset: CD45RA+ positively selected. The TCR was taken from a man younger than 35 in good health. Some clones in this sample may be carry-over from other donors' samples. This CDR3 is CASSATSGDLNEQFF. CDR3 in DNA: TGTGCCAGCAGCGCGACTAGCGGAGACCTCAATGAGCAGTTCTTC.